This T cell receptor (beta chain) was captured by sequencing in a study of shared clonotypes between healthy human individuals. Study outcomes and limitations: Some clonotypes were shared by all four sorted-subset donors, while others were not shared. The non-shared ones had lower generation probabilities than the shared ones. Only blood underwent sampling, and tissue repertoires likely differ.

It was into CD45RA+ naive and CD45RA-negative memory subsets that the CD4+ cells were split. This clone has more than one count but fewer than ten. Antigen unknown. The same CDR3 arises from other DNA sequences in this sample as well. The CDR3 covers 13 residues. Germline assignment: CDR1 SGHRS and CDR2 YFSETQ. V was trimmed by 0 bases and J by 2 bases, leaving 5 bases between them. An assay was performed, and its level was deep. Sequencing was performed with immunoSEQ multiplex PCR; in TCRdb, only in-frame clones are kept and a portion is missing. The table records about 1.1 million clones, about 80% of them present only once.

The sequence was obtained from a man aged 18 to 30 in good health. Some clones in this sample may be carry-over from other donors' samples. V usage is TRBV5-1 and J usage is TRBJ1-1; D is undetermined. Sample: memory CD4+ T cells from PBMCs. Noted subset: CD45RA-negative fraction. CDR3 loop: CASSLAENTEAFF. The CDR3 DNA follows: TGCGCCAGCAGCTTGGCTGAAAACACTGAAGCTTTCTTT.